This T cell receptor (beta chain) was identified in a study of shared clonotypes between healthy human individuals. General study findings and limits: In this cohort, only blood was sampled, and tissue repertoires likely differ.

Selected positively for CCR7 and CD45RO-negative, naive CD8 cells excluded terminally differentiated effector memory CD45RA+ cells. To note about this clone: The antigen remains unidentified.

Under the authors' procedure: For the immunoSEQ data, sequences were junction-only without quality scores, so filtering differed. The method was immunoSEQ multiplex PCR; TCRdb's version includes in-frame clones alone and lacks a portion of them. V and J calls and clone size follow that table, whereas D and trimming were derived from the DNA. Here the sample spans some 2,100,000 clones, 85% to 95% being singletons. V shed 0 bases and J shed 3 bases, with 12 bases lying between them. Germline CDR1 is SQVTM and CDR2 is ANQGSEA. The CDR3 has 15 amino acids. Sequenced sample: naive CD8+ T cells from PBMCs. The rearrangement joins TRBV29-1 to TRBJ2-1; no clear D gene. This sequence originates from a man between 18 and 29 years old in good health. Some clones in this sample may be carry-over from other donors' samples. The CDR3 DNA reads TGCAGCGTTGAAGATAAGGGTACCCTCTACAATGAGCAGTTCTTC. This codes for CSVEDKGTLYNEQFF.